The T cell receptor beta chain described here comes from a study of technical replicates of blood from a few donors. Trimming removed 1 base at V and 9 bases at J, with 13 bases between. The CDR3 is 14 residues long. Germline loops: CDR1 SGHAT, CDR2 FQNNGV. TCRdb's table, derived via immunoSEQ multiplex PCR, lists solely in-frame clones and lacks some. The data contain more than 55,000 clones, about 90% of them singletons. This sequence originates from a human donor in good health. The V and J genes are TRBV11-2 and TRBJ2-1; D perhaps matches TRBD1 (5 bases). Sample: T cells isolated from PBMCs. This chain's CDR3 is CASSLVVGRGEQFF. The CDR3, as DNA: TGTGCCAGCAGCTTAGTTGTTGGAAGGGGTGAGCAGTTCTTC.